The next 16 T cell receptor beta chains were all read from a single sample in a study of blood T cell repertoires in COVID-19. Some clones are missing from TCRdb's copy, which holds only in-frame ones; the method was immunoSEQ multiplex PCR. The sample records 45,000 to 70,000 clones, about nine tenths being singletons. Sequenced sample: peripheral blood. The origin of the receptors is a woman aged 80 or over with COVID-19, enrolled during active disease.

This clone was counted many times. This chain joins TRBV5-1 and TRBJ1-1; 7 nucleotides match TRBD1. V shed 4 bases and J 4 bases; nucleotides not matched to a gene: 4. Germline CDR1 and CDR2: SGHRS and YFSETQ. The CDR3 is 13 residues long. The CDR3 spells CASSGTEVTEAFF. The CDR3 region has the DNA TGCGCCAGCAGCGGGACAGAAGTCACTGAAGCTTTCTTT.

This clone was observed a few times. The chain employs TRBV5-1 and TRBJ2-7; 8 bases line up with TRBD1. Germline CDR1 and CDR2: SGHRS and YFSETQ. The CDR3 spans 15 residues. The ends lost 2 bases at V and 0 bases at J; junction bases unmatched: 4. CDR3 protein: CASSFTGGSSYEQYF. The DNA of the CDR3 is TGCGCCAGCAGCTTTACAGGGGGGAGCTCCTACGAGCAGTACTTC.

In its sample, this clone was seen a few times. The gene calls are TRBV3-1 (or the pseudogene TRBV3-2) and TRBJ2-3; 12 bases align to TRBD2. Germline V CDR1 and CDR2: LGHDT, YNNKEL (reference sequence). Trimming cost V 4 bases and J 3 bases; bases outside gene matches: 5. This CDR3 region has 16 residues. CDR3 sequence (DNA): TGTGCCAGCAGCCTTGGACTAGCGGGGATTACAGATACGCAGTATTTT. Residues: CASSLGLAGITDTQYF.

DNA of the CDR3: TGTGCCAGCAGCTACGGACAGGGAAATAATGAAAAACTGTTTTTT. It is translated as CASSYGQGNNEKLFF. This chain uses TRBV5-6 with TRBJ1-4; TRBD1 aligns across 8 bases. This CDR3 spans 15 amino acids. The ends lost 3 bases at V and 4 bases at J; junction bases unmatched: 5. In germline, CDR1 is SGHDT, CDR2 YYEEEE. Full variable domain (rest looked up from reference TRBV5-6 and TRBJ1-4): DAGVTQSPTHLIKTRGQQVTLRCSPKSGHDTVSWYQQALGQGPQFIFQYYEEEERQRGNFPDRFSGHQFPNYSSELNVNALLLGDSALYLCASSYGQGNNEKLFFGSGTQLSVL.

The chain employs TRBV7-8 and TRBJ2-7; D remains ambiguous. CDR1 is SGHVS, CDR2 FQNEAQ, per germline. V was trimmed by 1 base and J by 4 bases, leaving 14 bases between them. This CDR3 spans 15 amino acids. The CDR3 DNA follows: TGTGCCAGCAGCTTAGGTCAGGTCCGCAGGTACGAGCAGTACTTC. Translated, it gives CASSLGQVRRYEQYF.

The chain is built from TRBV19 and TRBJ1-5; possible D gene TRBD1, 5 bases. Germline V gives CDR1 LNHDA, CDR2 SQIVND (reference sequence). Trimming stripped 4 bases from V and 4 bases from J, with 8 bases between. The CDR3 consists of 13 residues. Here the CDR3 reads CASSTDTNQPQHF. CDR3 DNA: TGTGCCAGTAGTACGGACACGAATCAGCCCCAGCATTTT.

The V and J genes are TRBV3-1 (or the pseudogene TRBV3-2) and TRBJ2-3; a possible D gene is TRBD1 (5 bases). The CDR3 extends over 17 amino acids. Trimming shortened V by 1 base and J by 1 base, and 15 bases separated the two germline ends. Germline V gene data show CDR1 as LGHDT and CDR2 as YNNKEL (reference sequence). The DNA of the CDR3 is TGTGCCAGCAGCCAAGGTAGGGGCCAAGGGGGCACAGATACGCAGTATTTT. It encodes CASSQGRGQGGTDTQYF.

This rearrangement joins TRBV4-1 to TRBJ1-6, with D uncertain. The V gene lost 0 bases and the J gene lost 10 bases, with 13 bases spanning the gap. Germline V gene sequence: CDR1 MGHRA, CDR2 YSYEKL. The CDR3 has 15 residues. CDR3 sequence reads: CASSQDRGSRSPLHF. The DNA for the CDR3 is TGCGCCAGCAGCCAAGATCGAGGGTCTCGATCACCCCTCCACTTT.

V is TRBV25-1 and J is TRBJ1-2, with 9 bases fitting TRBD1. With V trimmed by 2 bases and J by 5 bases, 3 bases remained unmatched. CDR3 length equals 14 residues. Germline assignment: CDR1 MGHDK and CDR2 SYGVNS. CDR3 sequence reads: CASSEAGTGYGYTF. The CDR3 DNA reads as TGTGCCAGCAGTGAAGCCGGGACAGGGTATGGCTACACCTTC.

The table lists this clone with a count of one. The genes are TRBV18 and TRBJ1-1, with unresolved D. The CDR3 has 15 residues. Germline lookup yields CDR1 KGHSH and CDR2 LQKENI. Trimming removed 5 bases from V and 4 bases from J, with 17 bases in between. CDR3 nucleotide sequence: TGTGCCAGCTCAGGACCGGACTCATTCGGCACTGAAGCTTTCTTT. Its translation is CASSGPDSFGTEAFF.

J is TRBJ2-5 and V is TRBV3-1 (or the pseudogene TRBV3-2); 7 positions agree with TRBD1. CDR3 length: 14 amino acids. The germline V gene has CDR1 LGHDT and CDR2 YNNKEL (reference sequence). The V segment lost 4 bases and the J segment 4 bases; nucleotides outside the gene matches: 6. CDR3 nucleotide sequence: TGTGCCAGCAGCCGTTGGGACAGCTCAGAGACCCAGTACTTC. Amino acid sequence: CASSRWDSSETQYF.

This chain joins TRBV15 and TRBJ2-1; 10 bases line up with TRBD2. The CDR3 consists of 16 residues. In germline, CDR1 is LNHNV, CDR2 YYDKDF (reference sequence). Trimming removed 4 bases from V and 7 bases from J; junction bases left unmatched: 10. CDR3 sequence: CATSKGQRGGRNEQFF. The CDR3 DNA follows: TGTGCCACCAGCAAGGGGCAGCGGGGGGGCCGGAATGAGCAGTTCTTC.

This clone was counted once. The V and J genes are TRBV5-1 and TRBJ1-1, with D hard to call. CDR1 and CDR2 from the germline V gene are SGHRS and YFSETQ. This CDR3 has 14 residues. With 0 bases removed from V and 2 bases from J, the gap between germline ends came to 8 bases. The CDR3 DNA is TGCGCCAGCAGCTTGGGTCCCAGTAACACTGAAGCTTTCTTT. Translating gives CASSLGPSNTEAFF.

The rearrangement joins TRBV3-1 (or the pseudogene TRBV3-2) to TRBJ2-3; 7 bases align to TRBD1. The junction had 6 bases not matched to a gene; V was cut back by 2 bases and J by 7 bases. CDR1 and CDR2 from the germline V gene are LGHDT and YNNKEL (reference sequence). The CDR3 contains 14 residues. The CDR3 protein is CASSQRDSKNTQYF. The CDR3 nucleotides are TGTGCCAGCAGCCAACGGGACAGTAAAAATACGCAGTATTTT.

This clone was seen once. The chain is built from TRBV7-9 and TRBJ1-3; D gene ambiguous. Per germline, CDR1 SEHNR and CDR2 FQNEAQ (reference sequence). V lost 1 base, J lost 4 bases, and 8 bases lay in between. The CDR3 has 14 amino acids. The DNA for the CDR3 is TGTGCCAGCAGCTTAGATACAGAAGGAAACACCATATATTTT. It yields the protein CASSLDTEGNTIYF.

In its sample, this clone was seen once. The chain employs TRBV29-1 and TRBJ2-1; D not resolved. Between the trimmed V and J ends, which lost 3 bases and 0 bases, there was a span of 9 bases. The CDR3 contains 14 residues. Germline V CDR1 and CDR2: SQVTM, ANQGSEA. The CDR3 sequence: CSVDVSRSYNEQFF. In nucleotides, the CDR3 is TGCAGCGTTGATGTTAGCCGCTCCTACAATGAGCAGTTCTTC.